The clone carrying this T cell receptor (beta chain) showed up just a few times. Its target is unknown. After removal of 7 bases from V and 4 bases from J, the junction contained 21 bases not matched to a gene. The CDR3 runs 20 residues. Looked up from germline, CDR1 is DFQATT and CDR2 is SNEGSKA (reference sequence). The TCRbeta library was prepared with unique molecular identifiers. TCRdb re-derived calls from the PCR reads in MiXCR, one entry per CDR3 protein. The data show 450,000 to 600,000 distinct CDR3 sequences, over 9.5% seen once. The sample is drawn from a study of T-cell reconstitution after alpha-beta-depleted transplantation in children. Points from the study as a whole: Newly produced T cells mostly provided counts and TCRbeta diversity after one year, as hyperexpanded clones declined. About two months after transplant, alpha-beta T cells reportedly came from several hundred expanded graft clones.

The chain combines TRBV20-1 with TRBJ2-3, with 15 bases fitting TRBD2. The receptor was derived from a child aged 2 to 10 with inherited bone marrow failure, due to receive a stem cell transplant. The input for sequencing was PBMCs, taken before TCRalphabeta/CD19-depleted stem cell transplant. CDR3 region: CSVPPGRWTSGRAHPDTQYF. CDR3 bases: TGCAGTGTTCCTCCGGGACGGTGGACTAGCGGGAGGGCCCATCCAGATACGCAGTATTTT.